This entry is about one T cell receptor beta chain. There are many counts of this clonotype. What antigen it recognizes has not been identified. No much larger clone is present one base from it, and per-base qualities are unavailable. Exclusion was applied to patients with uncontrolled infections, other autoimmune diseases, pregnancy or lactation. Diagnoses relied on clinical symptoms, serum thyroxine and TRAb, thyroid ultrasound and orbital computed tomography. Total RNA was extracted using Trizol reagent, and RNA quality was assessed on an Agilent 2100 Bioanalyzer. The germline ends are 7 bases apart after V is trimmed by 3 bases and J by 2 bases. The germline V gene sets CDR1 to SGHTA and CDR2 to FQGTGA. The cysteine opens and the phenylalanine closes a CDR3 of 13 amino acids. Just CDR3 DNA is preserved here, 39 bases in frame from base 1. The entry originates in a study of T cells in Graves' hyperthyroidism and ophthalmopathy (dated by TCRdb to between 2019 and 2020). For the study in its entirety: A discovery cohort of about 95 patients, approximately 45 with Graves' ophthalmopathy and about 60 with stable Graves' hyperthyroidism, was used to find distinguishing TCR V-J signatures. Prospective prediction of ophthalmopathy was tested in an independent validation cohort consisting of 18 to 20 hyperthyroidism patients and some 17 patients who later progressed to ophthalmopathy. The roughly 100 discovery patients were randomly split 7:3 into training and test sets. Thyroid tissue and blood T-cell repertoires from several Graves' hyperthyroidism patients were also compared in the study. After blood sampling, hyperthyroidism patients were treated with methimazole at a starting dose of 30 mg daily, and ophthalmopathy patients were treated with high-dose intravenous methylprednisolone. The paper describes TCR Vbeta CDR3 sequencing of around 140 peripheral blood samples, made up of 43 ophthalmopathy patients, around 78 hyperthyroidism patients and some 17 progressor patients. Study-level results and caveats: Sample size was not statistically predetermined, and blinding of investigators to group allocation was not performed. In cross-validation, a model built on a 13 V-J signature told ophthalmopathy apart from stable hyperthyroidism with about 90% sensitivity and approximately 81% specificity, and in testing the same model reached 80%/75%. During validation, the model predicted progression to ophthalmopathy a median of approximately six months ahead of onset, with roughly 65% sensitivity and roughly 72% specificity. Most expanded thyroid clonotypes (frequency above 0.001) were also detected in blood, suggesting blood repertoires may reflect thyroid immune responses.

The TCR beta CDR3 regions were amplified from RNA transcripts. The first round of RT-PCR for the TCR CDR3 was performed with the HTBI primer set and the Qiagen OneStep RT-PCR kit. A second multiplex PCR round built the libraries, followed by size selection and purification. Paired-end sequencing of the libraries was performed with 100 bp reads on an Illumina HiSeq2000. Per the source publication's procedure: SOAPnuke was used to process the raw data, removing reads that contained adapters or uncalled bases, had a mean Phred below 15, or lacked an exact match to the constant primer or identifier. COPE v1.2.5 was used to merge the high-quality paired reads, and each unique nucleotide sequence was defined as a clonotype. Clonotypes were aligned to IMGT TRBV, TRBD and TRBJ reference segments using MiTCR v1.1. The analysis was restricted to V-J combinations with a frequency above 0.0001, which together covered just over 99% of the repertoires. The TCS score was defined as the ratio of F50 (clonal expansion) to E x V (chaos), calculated using BLOSUM62-based TCRdist between CDR3 peptides within each V-J. Welch's t-statistics and random forest reduced roughly 530 V-J features to roughly 13, which were used in a naive Bayes classifier (R e1071). The Morisita-Horn index was used to measure how similar the thyroid and blood repertoires were. TCRdb ran its own pipeline on the public reads, namely fastp trimming at Q25 and MiXCR clone calling, and kept in-frame beta chains. CDR3 protein duplicates are merged, each entry listing the most common genes and DNA. V and J calls and clone size were set by TCRdb, not the authors. The sample contains a few hundred thousand distinct CDR3 sequences, around 42% of them found a single time. The ten largest clonotypes hold around 20% of the sample.

The sample consisted of peripheral blood or thyroid tissue (not recorded which). Recombination linked TRBV7-3 to TRBJ2-5; TRBD2 might be the D gene, on 6 matching bases. This receptor was identified in an adult woman with Graves' disease, either hyperthyroidism or ophthalmopathy (not recorded which). The CDR3 protein is CASSLGLQETQYF. The DNA sequence follows: TGTGCCAGCAGCTTGGGACTGCAAGAGACCCAGTACTTC.